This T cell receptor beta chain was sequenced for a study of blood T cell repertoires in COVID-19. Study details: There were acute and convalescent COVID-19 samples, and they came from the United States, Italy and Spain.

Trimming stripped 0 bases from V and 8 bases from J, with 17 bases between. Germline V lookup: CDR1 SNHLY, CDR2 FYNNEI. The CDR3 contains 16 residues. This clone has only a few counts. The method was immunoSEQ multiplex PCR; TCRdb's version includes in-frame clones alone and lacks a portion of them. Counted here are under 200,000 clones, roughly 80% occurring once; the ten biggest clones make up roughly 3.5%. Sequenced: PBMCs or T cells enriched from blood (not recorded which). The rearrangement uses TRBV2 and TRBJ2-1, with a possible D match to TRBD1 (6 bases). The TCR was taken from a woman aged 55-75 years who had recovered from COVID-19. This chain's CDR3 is CASSEAGARSRHEQFF. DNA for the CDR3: TGTGCCAGCAGTGAAGCGGGGGCGAGGTCTCGGCATGAGCAGTTCTTC.